The 11 T cell receptor beta chains below all came from one sample that was sequenced in a study of Ad26.COV2.S vaccination and SARS-CoV-2 variants. Treatment in this sample: 15 to 20 received Ad26.COV2.S at low or high dose, single or two shots; 5 received placebo; per-sample allocation not given. All samples were drawn on day 63, counting from the first vaccine or placebo injection. The method was immunoSEQ multiplex PCR; TCRdb's version includes in-frame clones alone and lacks a portion of them. The data hold a few hundred thousand clones, with around 90% observed a single time. This specimen consisted of peripheral blood, obtained in a trial of Ad26.COV2.S vaccine versus placebo. The receptor set was obtained from a person aged 18-60 years who received the Ad26.COV2.S COVID-19 vaccine or a placebo.

The chain recombines TRBV7-3 with TRBJ2-3; TRBD2 matches at 11 bases. Looked up from germline, CDR1 is SGHTA and CDR2 is FQGTGA. The CDR3 is 19 amino acids. Germline trimming cut 2 bases from V and 0 bases from J; bases unmatched to any gene: 10. CDR3 bases: TGTGCCAGCAGCTTACCCGGGACTAGCGGAGCAACTAGCACAGATACGCAGTATTTT. Translated, it gives CASSLPGTSGATSTDTQYF.

The V and J genes are TRBV30 and TRBJ2-3, with D tentatively TRBD1 (5 bases). The CDR3 length is 16 residues. Germline values: CDR1 GTSNPN, CDR2 SVGIG (reference sequence). V was trimmed by 0 bases and J by 0 bases, leaving 13 bases between them. DNA for the CDR3: TGTGCCTGGAGTGTAGGGGTATTAATTAGCACAGATACGCAGTATTTT. Translation: CAWSVGVLISTDTQYF.

The V gene is TRBV7-8, the J gene TRBJ2-5; D possibly uses TRBD1 or TRBD2 (5 bases each). The germline gives CDR1 SGHVS, CDR2 FQNEAQ. The CDR3 loop spans 13 amino acids. V gave up 5 bases and J gave up 7 bases, with 14 bases separating them. The CDR3 nucleotides read TGTGCCAGCAGCCCGCGAGGGGTTTGGACCCAGTACTTC. As protein: CASSPRGVWTQYF.

This clone is a singleton in its sample. The genes are TRBV29-1 and TRBJ1-1, with D unresolved. Per germline, CDR1 SQVTM and CDR2 ANQGSEA. The ends were cut back, 8 bases at V and 2 bases at J, with 15 bases in the middle. This CDR3 is 13 amino acids long. CDR3 region: CSIGNADNTEAFF. The CDR3 DNA reads as TGCAGCATAGGAAATGCAGATAACACTGAAGCTTTCTTT. Filled out from reference TRBV29-1 and TRBJ1-1, the complete variable domain reads SAVISQKPSRDICQRGTSLTIQCQVDSQVTMMFWYRQQPGQSLTLIATANQGSEATYESGFVIDKFPISRPNLTFSTLTVSNMSPEDSSIYLCSIGNADNTEAFFGQGTRLTVV.

This chain joins TRBV3-1 (or the pseudogene TRBV3-2) and TRBJ2-3, with a tentative D call TRBD1 (6 bases). CDR1 LGHDT and CDR2 YNNKEL come from the germline V gene (reference sequence). The CDR3 length is 16 residues. The V end was cut by 0 bases, the J end by 4 bases, with 14 bases between. The CDR3 loop reads CASSQEGAVAADTQYF. The CDR3 DNA is TGTGCCAGCAGCCAAGAGGGGGCCGTGGCCGCAGATACGCAGTATTTT.

The chain carries TRBV6-5 and TRBJ1-2; D not resolved. The CDR3 length is 12 residues. With 6 bases removed from V and 2 bases from J, the gap between germline ends came to 7 bases. CDR1 MNHEY and CDR2 SVGAGI come from the germline V gene. CDR3 nucleotide sequence: TGTGCCAGCAGCGCTTTCAACTATGGCTACACCTTC. Its protein is CASSAFNYGYTF.

V is TRBV27 and J is TRBJ1-5; D may be TRBD1 (6 bases). Per the germline V gene, CDR1 is MNHEY and CDR2 is SMNVEV (reference sequence). With 3 bases removed from V and 7 bases from J, the gap between germline ends came to 16 bases. The CDR3 has 15 residues. CDR3 nucleotides: TGTGCCAGCAGTTTCAACGGCAGGGGATACCAGCCCCAGCATTTT. It specifies CASSFNGRGYQPQHF.

The V and J genes are TRBV7-8 and TRBJ2-3, with 9 bases fitting TRBD2. Unmatched junction bases numbered 8, after V lost 3 bases and J lost 1 base. From germline, CDR1 is SGHVS and CDR2 FQNEAQ. The CDR3 extends over 17 amino acids. The CDR3 region is CASSLVAGDYGTDTQYF. For the CDR3, the DNA is TGTGCCAGCAGCTTGGTAGCGGGAGATTACGGCACAGATACGCAGTATTTT.

V gene TRBV2 combines with J gene TRBJ2-2; 8 bases agree with TRBD1. CDR3 length: 14 amino acids. CDR1 and CDR2 (germline): SNHLY, FYNNEI. Losses at the gene ends were 6 bases for V and 1 base for J; bases not matched to a gene: 1. For the CDR3, the DNA is TGTGCCAGCAGCGGGACAGGGAACACCGGGGAGCTGTTTTTT. It is translated as CASSGTGNTGELFF.

The chain combines TRBV10-3 with TRBJ2-1; 11 nucleotides match TRBD2. Trimming at V came to 6 bases and at J to 9 bases, leaving 1 base not matched to a gene. This CDR3 comprises 12 residues. CDR1 ENHRY and CDR2 SYGVKD come from the germline V gene. The CDR3 sequence: CAISGTSGEQFF. CDR3 coding DNA: TGTGCCATCAGCGGGACTAGCGGTGAGCAGTTCTTC.

The gene calls are TRBV3-1 (or the pseudogene TRBV3-2) and TRBJ2-7; a weak D match, TRBD2 (7 bases). V lost 1 base and J 4 bases, leaving 11 bases between the germline ends. The CDR3 contains 14 residues. Germline values: CDR1 LGHDT, CDR2 YNNKEL (reference sequence). CDR3 loop: CASSQGGGEYEQYF. The CDR3 DNA reads TGTGCCAGCAGCCAAGGGGGGGGCGAATACGAGCAGTACTTC.